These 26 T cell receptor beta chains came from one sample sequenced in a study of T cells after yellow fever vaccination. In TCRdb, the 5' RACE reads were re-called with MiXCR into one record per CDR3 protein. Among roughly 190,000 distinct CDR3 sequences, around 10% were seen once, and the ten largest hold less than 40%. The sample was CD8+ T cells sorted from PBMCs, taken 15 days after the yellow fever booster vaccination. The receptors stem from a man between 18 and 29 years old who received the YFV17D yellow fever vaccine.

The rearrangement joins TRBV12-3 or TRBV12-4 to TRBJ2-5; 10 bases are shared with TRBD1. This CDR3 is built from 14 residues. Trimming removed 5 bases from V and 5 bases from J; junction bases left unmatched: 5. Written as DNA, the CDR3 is TGTGCCAGCAGTAACGGACAGGGGGTGGAGACCCAGTACTTC. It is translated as CASSNGQGVETQYF.

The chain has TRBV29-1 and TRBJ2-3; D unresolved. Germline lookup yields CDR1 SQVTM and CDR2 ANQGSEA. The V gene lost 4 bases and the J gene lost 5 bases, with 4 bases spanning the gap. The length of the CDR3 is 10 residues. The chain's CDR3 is CSVVGDTQYF. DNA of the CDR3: TGCAGCGTTGTAGGAGATACGCAGTATTTT.

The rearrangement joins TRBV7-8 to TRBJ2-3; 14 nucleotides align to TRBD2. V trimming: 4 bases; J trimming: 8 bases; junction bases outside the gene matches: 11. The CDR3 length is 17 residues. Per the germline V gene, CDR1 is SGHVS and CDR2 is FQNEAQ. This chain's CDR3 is CASSSGLAGGVGATQYF. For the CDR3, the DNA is TGTGCCAGCAGCTCTGGACTAGCGGGGGGTGTGGGTGCTACGCAGTATTTT.

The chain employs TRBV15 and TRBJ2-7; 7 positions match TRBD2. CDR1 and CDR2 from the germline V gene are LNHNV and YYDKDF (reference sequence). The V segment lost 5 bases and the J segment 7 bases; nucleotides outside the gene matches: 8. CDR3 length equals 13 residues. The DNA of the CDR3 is TGTGCCACCAGCCTTTCCGGGGGGAAGGAGCAGTACTTC. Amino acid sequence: CATSLSGGKEQYF.

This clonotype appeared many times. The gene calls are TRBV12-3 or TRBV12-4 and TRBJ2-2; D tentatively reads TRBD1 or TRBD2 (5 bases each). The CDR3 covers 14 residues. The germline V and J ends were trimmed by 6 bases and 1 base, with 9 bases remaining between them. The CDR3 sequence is CASSYGGNTGELFF. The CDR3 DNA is TGTGCCAGCAGCTATGGGGGGAACACCGGGGAGCTGTTTTTT.

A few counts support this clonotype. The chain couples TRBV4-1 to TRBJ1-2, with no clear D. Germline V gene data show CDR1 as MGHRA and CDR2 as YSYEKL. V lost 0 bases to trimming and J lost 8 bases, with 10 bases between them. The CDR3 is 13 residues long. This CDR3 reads CASSQEEQLGYTF. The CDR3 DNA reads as TGCGCCAGCAGCCAAGAGGAACAGCTAGGCTACACCTTC.

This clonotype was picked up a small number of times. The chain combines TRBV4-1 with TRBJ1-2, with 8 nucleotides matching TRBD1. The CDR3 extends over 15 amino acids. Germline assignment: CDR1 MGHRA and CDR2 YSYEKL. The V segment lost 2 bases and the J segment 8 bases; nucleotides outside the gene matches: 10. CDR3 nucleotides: TGCGCCAGCAGCCAACTTCAGGGGGCAAAGTTCGGCTACACCTTC. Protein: CASSQLQGAKFGYTF.

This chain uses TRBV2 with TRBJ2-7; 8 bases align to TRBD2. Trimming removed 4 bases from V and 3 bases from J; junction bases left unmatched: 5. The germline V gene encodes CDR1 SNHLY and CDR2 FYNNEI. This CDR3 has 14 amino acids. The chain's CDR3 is CASSVAGGHYEQYV. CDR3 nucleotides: TGTGCCAGCAGTGTTGCGGGGGGCCACTACGAGCAGTACGTC.

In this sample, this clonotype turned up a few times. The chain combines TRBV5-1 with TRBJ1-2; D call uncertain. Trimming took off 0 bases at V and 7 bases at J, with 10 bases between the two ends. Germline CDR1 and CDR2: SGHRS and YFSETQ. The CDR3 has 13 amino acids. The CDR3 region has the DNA TGCGCCAGCAGCTTGGAGGGAAACGGTGGCTACACCTTC. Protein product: CASSLEGNGGYTF.

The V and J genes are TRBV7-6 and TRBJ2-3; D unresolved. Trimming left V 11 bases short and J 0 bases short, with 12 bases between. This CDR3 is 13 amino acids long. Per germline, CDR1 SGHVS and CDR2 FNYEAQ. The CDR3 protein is CASKGDSTDTQYF. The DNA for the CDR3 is TGTGCCTCAAAGGGTGATAGCACAGATACGCAGTATTTT.

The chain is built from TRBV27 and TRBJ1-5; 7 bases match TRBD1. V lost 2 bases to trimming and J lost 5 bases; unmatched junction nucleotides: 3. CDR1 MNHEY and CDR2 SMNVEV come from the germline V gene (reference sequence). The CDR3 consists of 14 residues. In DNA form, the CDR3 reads TGTGCCAGCAGTTTAAGAGGGGGCTATCAGCCCCAGCATTTT. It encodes CASSLRGGYQPQHF.

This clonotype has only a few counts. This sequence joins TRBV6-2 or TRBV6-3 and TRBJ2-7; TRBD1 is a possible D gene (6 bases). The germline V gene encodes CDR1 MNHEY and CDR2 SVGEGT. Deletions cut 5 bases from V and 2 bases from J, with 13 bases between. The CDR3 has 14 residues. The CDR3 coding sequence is TGTGCCAGCAGTACACAGGGAAAGCCCTACGAGCAGTACGTC. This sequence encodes CASSTQGKPYEQYV.

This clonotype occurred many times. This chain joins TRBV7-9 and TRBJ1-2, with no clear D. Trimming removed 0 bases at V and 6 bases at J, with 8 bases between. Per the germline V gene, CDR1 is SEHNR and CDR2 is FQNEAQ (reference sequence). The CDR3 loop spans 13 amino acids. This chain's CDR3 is CASSLAGPHGYTF. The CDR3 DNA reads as TGTGCCAGCAGCTTAGCCGGCCCTCATGGCTACACCTTC.

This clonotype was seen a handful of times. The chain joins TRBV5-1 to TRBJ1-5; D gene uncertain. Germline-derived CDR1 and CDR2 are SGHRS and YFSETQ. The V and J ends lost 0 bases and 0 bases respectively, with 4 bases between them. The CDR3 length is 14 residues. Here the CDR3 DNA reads TGCGCCAGCAGCTTGGACTATAGCAATCAGCCCCAGCATTTT. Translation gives CASSLDYSNQPQHF.

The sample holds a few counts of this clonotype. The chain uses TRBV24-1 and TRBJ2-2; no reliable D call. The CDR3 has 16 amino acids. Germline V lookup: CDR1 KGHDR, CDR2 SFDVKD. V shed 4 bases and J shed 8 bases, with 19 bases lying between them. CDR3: CATSDTDLADRGELFF. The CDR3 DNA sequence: TGTGCCACCAGTGACACGGACCTGGCCGATCGGGGGGAGCTGTTTTTT.

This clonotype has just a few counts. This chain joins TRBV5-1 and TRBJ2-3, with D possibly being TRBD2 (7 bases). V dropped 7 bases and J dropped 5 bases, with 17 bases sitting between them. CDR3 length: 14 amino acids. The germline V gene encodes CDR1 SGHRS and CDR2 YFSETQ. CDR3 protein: CASPPAGAVDTQYF. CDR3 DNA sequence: TGCGCCAGCCCACCGGCGGGGGCGGTAGATACGCAGTATTTT.

CDR3 sequence (DNA): TGCAGTGCCAGGACAGGTATTGAGCAGTTCTTC. Encoded protein: CSARTGIEQFF. The V gene is TRBV20-1, the J gene TRBJ2-1, with TRBD1 matching 7 bases. The V and J ends lost 6 bases and 9 bases, in that order; junction bases with no gene match: 5. Germline loops: CDR1 DFQATT, CDR2 SNEGSKA (reference sequence). The CDR3 contains 11 residues.

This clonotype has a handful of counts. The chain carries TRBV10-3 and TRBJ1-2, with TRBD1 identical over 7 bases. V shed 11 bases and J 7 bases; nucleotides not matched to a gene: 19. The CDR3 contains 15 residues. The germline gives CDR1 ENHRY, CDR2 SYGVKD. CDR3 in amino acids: CAVRGDTGVVFGYTF. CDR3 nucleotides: TGTGCCGTTCGGGGGGATACAGGGGTAGTATTTGGCTACACCTTC.

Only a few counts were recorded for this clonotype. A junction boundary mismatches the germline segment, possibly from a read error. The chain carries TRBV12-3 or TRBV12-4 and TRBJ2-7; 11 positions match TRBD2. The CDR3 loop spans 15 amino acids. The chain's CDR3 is CASSVAGGSFYEQYF. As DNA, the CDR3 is TGTGCCAGCAGTGTAGCGGGGGGGTCGTTCTACGAGCAGTACTTC.

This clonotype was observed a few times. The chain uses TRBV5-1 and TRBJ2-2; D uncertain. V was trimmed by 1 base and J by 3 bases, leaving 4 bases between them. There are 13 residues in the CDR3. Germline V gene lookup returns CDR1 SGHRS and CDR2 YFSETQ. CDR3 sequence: CASSLTYTGELFF. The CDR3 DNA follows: TGCGCCAGCAGCTTGACGTACACCGGGGAGCTGTTTTTT.

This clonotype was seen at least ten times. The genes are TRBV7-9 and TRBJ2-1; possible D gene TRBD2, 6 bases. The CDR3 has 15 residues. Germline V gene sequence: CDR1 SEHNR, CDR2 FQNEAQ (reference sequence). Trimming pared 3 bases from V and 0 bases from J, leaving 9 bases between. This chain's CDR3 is CASSLDGSSYNEQFF. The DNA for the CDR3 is TGTGCCAGCAGCTTGGACGGGAGCTCCTACAATGAGCAGTTCTTC.

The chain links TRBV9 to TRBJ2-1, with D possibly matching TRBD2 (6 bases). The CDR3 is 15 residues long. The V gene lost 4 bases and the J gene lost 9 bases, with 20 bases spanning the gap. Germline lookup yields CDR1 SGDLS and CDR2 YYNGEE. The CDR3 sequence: CASSPPRGAPGEQFF. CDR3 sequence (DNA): TGTGCCAGCAGCCCGCCGCGGGGCGCACCGGGTGAGCAGTTCTTC.

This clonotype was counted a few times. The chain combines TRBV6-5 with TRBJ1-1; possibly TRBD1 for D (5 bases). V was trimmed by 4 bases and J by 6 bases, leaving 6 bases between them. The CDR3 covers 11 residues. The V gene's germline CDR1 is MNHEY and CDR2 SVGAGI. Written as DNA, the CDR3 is TGTGCCAGCAGTTGGGGACCTGAAGCTTTCTTT. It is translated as CASSWGPEAFF.

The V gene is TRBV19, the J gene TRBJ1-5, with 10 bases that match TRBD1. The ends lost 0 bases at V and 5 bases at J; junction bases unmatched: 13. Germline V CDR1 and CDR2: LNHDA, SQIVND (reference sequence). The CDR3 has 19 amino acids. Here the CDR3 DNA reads TGTGCCAGTAGTATAGATCGTTTCTTAGGACAGGGGGTGGATCAGCCCCAGCATTTT. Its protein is CASSIDRFLGQGVDQPQHF. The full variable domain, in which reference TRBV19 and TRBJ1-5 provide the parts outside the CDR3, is DGGITQSPKYLFRKEGQNVTLSCEQNLNHDAMYWYRQDPGQGLRLIYYSQIVNDFQKGDIAEGYSVSREKKESFPLTVTSAQKNPTAFYLCASSIDRFLGQGVDQPQHFGDGTRLSIL.

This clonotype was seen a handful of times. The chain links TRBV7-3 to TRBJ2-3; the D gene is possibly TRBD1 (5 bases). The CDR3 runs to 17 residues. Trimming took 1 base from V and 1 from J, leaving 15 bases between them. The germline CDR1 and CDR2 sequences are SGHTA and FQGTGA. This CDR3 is CASSLNWGPGGTDTQYF. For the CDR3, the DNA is TGTGCCAGCAGCTTAAATTGGGGCCCCGGAGGCACAGATACGCAGTATTTT.

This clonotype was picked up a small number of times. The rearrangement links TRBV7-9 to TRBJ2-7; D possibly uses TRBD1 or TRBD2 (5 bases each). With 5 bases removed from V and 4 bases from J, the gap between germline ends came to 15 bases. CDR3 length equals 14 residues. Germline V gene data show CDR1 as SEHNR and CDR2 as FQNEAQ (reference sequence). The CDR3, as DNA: TGTGCCAGCAGCCCCGTGGGGGTGATATACGAGCAGTACTTC. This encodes CASSPVGVIYEQYF.